Following are 20 T cell receptor beta chains from one sample sequenced in a study of CD8+ T cells in alopecia areata. Following extraction, RNA underwent reverse transcription to cDNA, which served as the sequencing template. Profiling relied on immunoSEQ multiplex PCR, and the TCRdb table lists in-frame clones only, not all of them. Listed for the sample are 200,000 to 300,000 clones, none seen a single time. Combined cutaneous lymph node cells underwent sorting by CD4, CD8alpha, NKG2D, NKG2ACE and additional markers. Sequenced: CD4+ T cells sorted from a lymph node. The receptors were gathered from a C3H/HeJ mouse with alopecia areata. For this strain, the MHC haplotype corresponds to H2-k.

With respect to this clone: Gene and germline names: mouse. Read data end 4 residues before the CDR3 end; the end is taken from the germline J gene. Other DNA variants within this sample encode the same CDR3. This sequence joins TRBV1 and TRBJ2-3; TRBD1 aligns across 11 bases. Germline V lookup: CDR1 NSQYPW, CDR2 LRSPGD (reference sequence). After removal of 1 base from V and 1 base from J, the junction contained 1 base not matched to a gene. The CDR3 length is 16 residues. CDR3 DNA, as far as it was read: TGCACCTGCAGTGCAGGGACAGGGGGCGGTGCAGAA. The encoded protein is CTCSAGTGGGAE. The complete CDR3 protein is CTCSAGTGGGAETLYF.

This clone was seen more than once but under ten times. Any gene name here is a mouse gene name. Read sequence stops 4 residues before the CDR3 end, and the germline J gene provides the missing end. This same CDR3 is encoded by further DNA sequences in the sample. The V call is TRBV1, the J call TRBJ2-1; 8 bases align to TRBD2. Germline V lookup: CDR1 NSQYPW, CDR2 LRSPGD (reference sequence). Losses at the gene ends were 3 bases for V and 0 bases for J; bases not matched to a gene: 1. This CDR3 region has 15 residues. CDR3 DNA (partial): TGCACCTGCAGTGCGGACTGGGTTAACTATGCT. It codes for CTCSADWVNYA. The full-length CDR3 reads as CTCSADWVNYAEQFF.

Worth noting for this clone: Germline and genes: mouse. The read finishes 4 residues shy of the CDR3 end, and the germline J gene is used to complete it. The V and J genes are TRBV17 and TRBJ1-1; 8 nucleotides align to TRBD1. V lost 6 bases and J lost 0; bases outside the gene matches: 0. In germline, CDR1 is MNHDT, CDR2 YYDKIL. There are 13 residues in the CDR3. This CDR3 is CASRTGANTEVFF. Partial CDR3 DNA: TGTGCTAGCAGGACAGGGGCAAACACA.

This clone was seen a few times. Mouse gene names apply. The CDR3 goes on 4 residues after the read ends, and that part is filled in from the germline J gene. The V and J genes are TRBV31 and TRBJ2-1; TRBD2 aligns across 9 bases. Germline lookup yields CDR1 GKSSPN and CDR2 SITVG. The V gene end was trimmed by 1 base and the J gene end by 4 bases; junction bases not matched to a gene: 5. The CDR3 loop spans 15 amino acids. The CDR3 bases that were read are TGTGCCTGGAGTCCTTCCGGGACTGGGTATGCT. It yields the protein CAWSPSGTGYA. The full CDR3 reads CAWSPSGTGYAEQFF.

Only a few counts were recorded for this clone. Gene names are mouse gene names. Read data end 4 residues before the CDR3 end; the end is taken from the germline J gene. The chain uses TRBV5 and TRBJ1-1; D is undetermined. The CDR3 consists of 14 residues. CDR1 and CDR2 (germline): LGHNA, YNLKQL (reference sequence). V was shortened by 0 bases and J by 0 bases, with 5 bases between the two germline ends. The CDR3 DNA, read in part, is TGTGCCAGCAGCCAAGACAGCACAAACACA. Its protein is CASSQDSTNT. In full, the CDR3 reads CASSQDSTNTEVFF.

Points on this clone: Mouse gene names and germline throughout. The read ends 4 residues before the CDR3 terminus; that terminus is restored from the germline J gene. The chain joins TRBV13-1 to TRBJ1-1; 8 bases are shared with TRBD1. The V and J ends lost 5 bases and 1 base, in that order; junction bases with no gene match: 1. This CDR3 spans 13 amino acids. The V gene's germline CDR1 is NSHNY and CDR2 SYGAGN. The CDR3 sequence: CASSRGLNTEVFF. Incomplete CDR3 DNA: TGTGCCAGCAGCAGGGGGCTGAACACA.

This clone was recorded a few times. These gene names are mouse names. The CDR3 loop reads CASSETGENTEVFF. The covered CDR3 bases are TGTGCCAGCAGTGAGACAGGGGAAAACACA. J is TRBJ1-1 and V is TRBV13-1; 8 nucleotides line up with TRBD1. The read gets to within 4 residues of the CDR3 end, and the germline J gene fills in the rest. V lost 2 bases to trimming and J lost 1 base; unmatched junction nucleotides: 1. This CDR3 spans 14 amino acids. CDR1 is NSHNY, CDR2 SYGAGN, per germline.

This clone was detected only a few times. The germline and genes are mouse ones. The CDR3 is cut off 4 residues early in the read; its end comes from the germline J gene. Other DNA sequences within the sample encode an identical CDR3. V is TRBV19 and J is TRBJ2-3; 7 bases are a match to TRBD1. V shed 2 bases and J 1 base; nucleotides not matched to a gene: 4. Germline assignment: CDR1 FNHDT and CDR2 SITEND (reference sequence). CDR3 size: 15 residues. This chain's CDR3 is CASSIRQGGAETLYF. Partial CDR3 DNA: TGTGCCAGCAGTATCCGACAGGGTGGTGCAGAA.

As to this clone: The gene symbols are mouse symbols. The read is 4 residues too short to cover the CDR3 end, so that end is filled in from the germline J gene. This same CDR3 is encoded by further DNA sequences in the sample. This chain connects TRBV13-1 to TRBJ1-2; 9 positions agree with TRBD1. CDR3 length: 14 amino acids. CDR1 NSHNY and CDR2 SYGAGN come from the germline V gene. V trimming: 4 bases; J trimming: 4 bases; junction bases outside the gene matches: 5. This CDR3 is CASSPQGAGSDYTF. CDR3 DNA (partial): TGTGCCAGCAGTCCACAGGGGGCGGGCTCC.

A remark on this clone: The gene symbols are mouse symbols. The CDR3 is cut off 4 residues early in the read; its end comes from the germline J gene. This chain links TRBV13-3 with TRBJ2-3; TRBD2 agrees at 12 bases. Germline V CDR1 and CDR2: NNHDY, SYVADS. This CDR3 is built from 16 residues. Losses at the gene ends were 4 bases for V and 2 bases for J; bases not matched to a gene: 5. CDR3 in amino acids: CASSLDWGGSAETLYF. CDR3 DNA, as far as it was read: TGTGCCAGCAGTCTTGACTGGGGGGGCTCTGCAGAA.

This clone has only a few counts. Gene labels here are mouse ones. The CDR3 end falls 4 residues outside the read, so it is completed with the germline J gene. This chain links TRBV13-1 with TRBJ1-2; TRBD1 aligns across 7 bases. The CDR3 length is 13 residues. Germline V gives CDR1 NSHNY, CDR2 SYGAGN. The V segment lost 4 bases and the J segment 3 bases; nucleotides outside the gene matches: 3. Partial CDR3 DNA: TGTGCCAGCAGTAACAGGGGCGACTCC. Translated: CASSNRGDS. From start to end, the CDR3 is CASSNRGDSDYTF.

The table lists this clone with a few counts. Gene names and germline match the mouse. The read is 4 residues too short to cover the CDR3 end, so that end is filled in from the germline J gene. This sample also contains other DNA sequences that code for the same CDR3. J is TRBJ1-2 and V is TRBV12-1, with 7 bases fitting TRBD1. CDR1 is SGHSN and CDR2 is HYEKVE in the germline V gene. This CDR3 has 15 residues. V shed 1 base, J shed 1 base, and the junction held 5 bases outside the gene matches. Incomplete CDR3 DNA: TGTGCCAGCTCTCTTTCCGGGACAGAAAACTCC. It encodes CASSLSGTENS. The entire CDR3 sequence reads CASSLSGTENSDYTF.

Notes on this clone: Genes and germline come from the mouse. The CDR3 end is not reached by the read, which stops 3 residues before it; the germline J gene fills it in. The chain joins TRBV1 to TRBJ1-6; perhaps TRBD1 as D (5 bases). TRBJ1-6 is designated an ORF whose function remains uncertain. The germline V gene encodes CDR1 NSQYPW and CDR2 LRSPGD (reference sequence). V lost 0 bases and J 7 bases, leaving 10 bases between the germline ends. The CDR3 runs to 15 residues. The CDR3 DNA, read in part, is TGCACCTGCAGTGCAGATAGGGCAGGGAATTCGCCC. Residues: CTCSADRAGNSP. The CDR3 in its entirety is CTCSADRAGNSPLYF.

On this clone itself: Here the gene names and germline are mouse. The read falls 4 residues short of the CDR3 end, and the missing part is taken from the germline J gene. The rearrangement uses TRBV31 and TRBJ2-3, with D possibly matching TRBD2 (6 bases). This CDR3 has 15 amino acids. CDR1 is GKSSPN, CDR2 SITVG, per germline. Trimming pared 0 bases from V and 1 base from J, leaving 11 bases between. CDR3 DNA (partial): TGTGCCTGGAGTCTAGAGGCTGGGGGTGCAGAA. As protein: CAWSLEAGGAE. The CDR3 reads in full as CAWSLEAGGAETLYF.

This clone was counted a few times. Gene names are the mouse ones. With the read ending 4 residues before the CDR3 end, the germline J gene is used to fill in that end. Different DNA sequences within this sample yield the same CDR3. The V call is TRBV31, the J call TRBJ1-2; maybe TRBD1 (5 bases). The V gene lost 0 bases and the J gene lost 0 bases, with 8 bases spanning the gap. Germline lookup yields CDR1 GKSSPN and CDR2 SITVG. CDR3 length equals 14 residues. The CDR3 is CAWSLDRANSDYTF. Incomplete CDR3 DNA: TGTGCCTGGAGTCTAGACAGAGCAAACTCC.

The sample holds a few counts of this clone. The listed genes are named as in mouse. Read sequence stops 4 residues before the CDR3 end, and the germline J gene provides the missing end. The V call is TRBV31, the J call TRBJ2-1; D perhaps matches TRBD1 (5 bases). Germline V gene sequence: CDR1 GKSSPN, CDR2 SITVG. The CDR3 contains 10 residues. Trimming took 5 bases from V and 6 from J, leaving 5 bases between them. CDR3 DNA, as far as it was read: TGTGCCTGGGACAGTGCT. This translates into CAWDSA. The entire CDR3 protein is CAWDSAEQFF.

There are a few counts of this clone. Gene names denote mouse genes. The read falls 4 residues short of the CDR3 end, and the missing part is taken from the germline J gene. This chain uses TRBV5 with TRBJ2-7, with D perhaps matching TRBD1 (6 bases). The V end lost 1 base, the J end lost 0 bases, and 10 bases lay between the germline ends. The CDR3 has 15 amino acids. Germline V gives CDR1 LGHNA, CDR2 YNLKQL (reference sequence). The CDR3 loop reads CASSQGGQNSYEQYF. The sequenced part of the CDR3 DNA is TGTGCCAGCAGCCAAGGAGGACAGAACTCCTAT.

This clone turned up a few times. All gene names here are mouse names. The read halts 3 residues ahead of the CDR3 end, with the missing end drawn from the germline J gene. Other DNA sequences within the sample encode an identical CDR3. V gene TRBV13-3 combines with J gene TRBJ1-6, with D hard to call. TRBJ1-6 qualifies as an ORF whose function is uncertain. Germline CDR1 and CDR2: NNHDY and SYVADS. Trimming took 3 bases from V and 7 from J, leaving 5 bases between them. The CDR3 runs to 12 residues. CDR3 bases read: TGTGCCAGCAGTGCCATAAATTCGCCC. Its protein product is CASSAINSP. The entire CDR3 protein reads CASSAINSPLYF.

Worth noting for this clone: Each gene name is a mouse one. The observed sequence ends 4 residues before the CDR3 terminus, with the missing tail filled in from the germline J gene. This sequence joins TRBV13-1 and TRBJ2-7; 7 nucleotides match TRBD1. Germline-derived CDR1 and CDR2 are NSHNY and SYGAGN. CDR3 size: 12 residues. CDR3 sequence: CASRRDSYEQYF. CDR3 DNA, as far as it was read: TGTGCCAGCAGGCGGGACAGTTAT.

As concerns this clone: Here the gene names and germline are mouse. The CDR3 goes on 4 residues after the read ends, and that part is filled in from the germline J gene. This chain joins TRBV13-3 and TRBJ2-1; TRBD1 agrees at 8 bases. V was pared by 0 bases and J by 4 bases, with 3 bases of the junction left unmatched. The CDR3 length is 15 residues. Germline V gene data show CDR1 as NNHDY and CDR2 as SYVADS. This CDR3 is CASSDAGGRYAEQFF. The DNA read from the CDR3 is TGTGCCAGCAGTGATGCAGGGGGCCGGTATGCT.